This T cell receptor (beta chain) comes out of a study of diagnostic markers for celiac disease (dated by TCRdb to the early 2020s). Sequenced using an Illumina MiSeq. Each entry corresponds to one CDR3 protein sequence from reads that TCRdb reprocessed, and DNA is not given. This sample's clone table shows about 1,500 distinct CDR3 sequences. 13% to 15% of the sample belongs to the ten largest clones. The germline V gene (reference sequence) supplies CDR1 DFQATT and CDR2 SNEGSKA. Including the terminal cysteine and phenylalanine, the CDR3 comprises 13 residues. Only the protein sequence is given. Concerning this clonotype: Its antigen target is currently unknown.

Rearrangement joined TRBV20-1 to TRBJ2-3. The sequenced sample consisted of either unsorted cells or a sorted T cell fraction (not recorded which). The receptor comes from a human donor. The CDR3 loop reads CSGKDSSTDTQYF.